This TCR beta chain came from a study of shared clonotypes between healthy human individuals (dated by TCRdb to the early 2020s). Some background on the complete study: The cohort comprised a couple of women and three men aged 18 to 49 years. Per donor, three plates each were used for CD4 naive and CD4 memory, two for CD8 naive, and one for CD8 memory. To increase sequencing depth and limit assay-specific biases, different laboratories used diverse techniques to prepare libraries and sequence TCR repertoires. Between about 0.85 and 9.5 billion PBMCs per donor were obtained by leukapheresis. Blood TCR repertoires of roughly five healthy adults were deeply sequenced to estimate repertoire size and the extent of clonotype sharing between individuals. Overall study results and their limits: The small number of donors limited the genetic and exposure-history diversity represented. Clonotypes shared by all four sorted-subset donors showed higher generation probabilities than non-shared clonotypes. About 5% of naive CD4, 3.5% of naive CD8, 2% to 2.5% of memory CD4, and 0.4% of memory CD8 clonotypes were shared across several donors. Based on pairwise subsampling, the degree of clonotype sharing among donors was expected to be affected by sequencing depth. Only blood was sampled, and tissue TCR repertoires likely differ from those in blood. Incomplete sequencing was indicated by rarefaction of sorted-subset datasets, despite the large sequencing depth. Larger estimated clonotype richness was generally found for naive subsets than for memory subsets.

Trimming accounts for 2 bases at V and 1 base at J, while the number of junction bases matched to no gene is 4. Per the germline V gene (reference sequence), SGHKS is the CDR1 and YYEKEE is the CDR2. The CDR3 spans 15 residues, from the cysteine through the phenylalanine. CDR3 DNA is the only sequence kept; it has 45 bases, read in frame from the first base. The donors were healthy, HIV-negative adults who had no recently reported acute infections or vaccinations. Every donor was a Caucasian adult living in Nashville, Tennessee, USA. Magnetic negative selection was used to enrich CD4+ T cells, after which naive cells were positively selected on CD45RA and the negative fraction became the memory subset. Blood was obtained by leukapheresis, after which PBMCs were separated by Ficoll-Histopaque density gradient centrifugation and cryopreserved in liquid nitrogen vapor phase. Purity and quantity of every magnetically sorted T cell population were checked by analytical flow cytometry. Genomic DNA was isolated from each sorted fraction and quantified by UV absorbance on a Nanodrop 2000c.

This clone has more than one count but fewer than ten. Its target antigen remains unknown. Within one base of it there is no much larger clone, and no base qualities were kept. Using the deep immunoSEQ assay, multiplex PCR amplified TCR CDR3 regions from genomic DNA. Extracted genomic DNA from each cell subset was spread evenly across all wells of several immunoSEQ 96-well plates, with each plate serving as a replicate. Each replicate PCR for sorted subsets received 150 to 250 ng genomic DNA, equal to about 30,000 T cell genomes. Purified libraries were quantified with a Qubit 3.0 fluorometer, sized on a Bioanalyzer 2100, and re-quantified with the KAPA Library Quantification kit. Each immunoSEQ 96-well plate was sequenced on its own single-read 150-cycle Illumina NextSeq 550 flow cell. The paper's processing steps were these. Because the immunoSEQ output held only junctional sequences and lacked quality scores, the filtering could not match the filtering applied to full-length reads. To assign V/J genes and CDR3, sequences were annotated using PyIR, a Python wrapper for IgBLAST v1.9, with IMGT germline references. Reads were filtered out if the reads had weak V/J assignments (E-value above 1e-6), no CDR3, stop codons, out-of-frame junctions, or ambiguous translated residues. V3J clonotypes were defined as sequences sharing an identical inferred V gene, J gene, and CDR3 amino acid sequence. To compute the percentage overlap between repertoires, the number of shared unique clonotypes was divided by the size of the smaller repertoire. RTK rarefaction, the Chao1 estimator, and Recon v2.1 estimates of unobserved clonotypes were used to assess repertoire richness. OLGA was used to compute generation probabilities for all TCRbeta clonotypes that the gDNA method yielded from several donors. In its TCRdb copy, this immuneACCESS table keeps in-frame sequences only and misses some clones. Where compared with another copy, unresolved V genes explain less than half of these, and the others have no known cause. The V and J calls and clone size are taken from that table; D and trimming were inferred from the DNA. The sample table records over a million clones; more than 75% of these occur just once. The ten largest clones add up to roughly 0.65% of the sample.

This receptor chain uses TRBV5-5 and TRBJ1-2; 8 bases in between match TRBD1. The sequence derives from a man aged 18-30 years in good health. Some clones in this sample may be carry-over from other donors' samples. Sequences were obtained from memory CD4+ T cells from PBMCs. Read against the paper, the sample's cell subset or site label means: CD45RA-negative fraction. CDR3 sequence: CASSLRTGINYGYTF. The sequenced DNA is TGTGCCAGCAGCTTACGGACAGGGATTAACTATGGCTACACCTTC. The variable domain in full, with residues beyond the CDR3 obtained from the reference TRBV5-5 and TRBJ1-2 genes, is DAGVTQSPTHLIKTRGQQVTLRCSPISGHKSVSWYQQVLGQGPQFIFQYYEKEERGRGNFPDRFSARQFPNYSSELNVNALLLGDSALYLCASSLRTGINYGYTFGSGTRLTVV.